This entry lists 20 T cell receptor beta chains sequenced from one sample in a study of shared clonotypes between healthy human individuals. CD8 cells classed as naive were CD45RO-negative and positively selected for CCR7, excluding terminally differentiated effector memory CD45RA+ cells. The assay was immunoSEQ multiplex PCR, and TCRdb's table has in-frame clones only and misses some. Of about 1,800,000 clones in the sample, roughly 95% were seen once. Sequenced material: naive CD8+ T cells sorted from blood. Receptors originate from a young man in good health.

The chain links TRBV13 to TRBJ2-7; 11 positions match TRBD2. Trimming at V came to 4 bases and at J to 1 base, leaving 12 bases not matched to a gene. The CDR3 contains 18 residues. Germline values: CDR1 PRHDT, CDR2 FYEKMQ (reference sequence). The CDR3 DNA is TGTGCCAGCAGCTCTTCCGGGACTAGCGGCTTATCTTCCTACGAGCAGTACTTC. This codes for CASSSSGTSGLSSYEQYF.

This CDR3 is CASSVGQGPYEQYF. The CDR3, as DNA: TGTGCCAGCAGTGTCGGACAGGGGCCTTACGAGCAGTACTTC. The rearrangement uses TRBV2 and TRBJ2-7; 9 nucleotides align to TRBD1. The CDR3 is made up of 14 amino acids. Looked up from germline, CDR1 is SNHLY and CDR2 is FYNNEI. J gave up 4 bases and V 4 bases, and 5 bases lay outside the gene matches.

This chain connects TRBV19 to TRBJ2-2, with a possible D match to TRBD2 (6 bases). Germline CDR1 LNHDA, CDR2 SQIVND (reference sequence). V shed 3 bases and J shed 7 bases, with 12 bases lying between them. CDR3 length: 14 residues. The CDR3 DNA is TGTGCCAGTAGTATGGGGGGTTTAAGCGGGGAGCTGTTTTTT. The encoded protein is CASSMGGLSGELFF.

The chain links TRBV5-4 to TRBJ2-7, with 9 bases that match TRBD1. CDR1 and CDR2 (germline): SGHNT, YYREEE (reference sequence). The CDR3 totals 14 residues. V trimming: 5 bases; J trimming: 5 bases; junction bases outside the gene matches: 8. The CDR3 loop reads CASSSGDRAHEQYF. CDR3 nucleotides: TGTGCCAGCAGTTCGGGGGACAGGGCGCACGAGCAGTACTTC.

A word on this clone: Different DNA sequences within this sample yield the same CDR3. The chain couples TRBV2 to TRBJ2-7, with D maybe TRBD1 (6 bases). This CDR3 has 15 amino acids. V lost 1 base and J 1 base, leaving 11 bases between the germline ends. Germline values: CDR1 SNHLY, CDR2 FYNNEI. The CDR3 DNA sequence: TGTGCCAGCAGTGAAGGACAGGCGTCTTCCTACGAGCAGTACTTC. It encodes CASSEGQASSYEQYF. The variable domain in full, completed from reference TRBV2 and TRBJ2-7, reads EPEVTQTPSHQVTQMGQEVILRCVPISNHLYFYWYRQILGQKVEFLVSFYNNEISEKSEIFDDQFSVERPDGSNFTLKIRSTKLEDSAMYFCASSEGQASSYEQYFGPGTRLTVT.

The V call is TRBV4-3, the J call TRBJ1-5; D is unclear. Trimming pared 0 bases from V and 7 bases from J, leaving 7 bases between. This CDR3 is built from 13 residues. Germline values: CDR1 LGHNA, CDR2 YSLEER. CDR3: CASSQESGQPQHF. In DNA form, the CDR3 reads TGCGCCAGCAGCCAAGAATCCGGGCAGCCCCAGCATTTT.

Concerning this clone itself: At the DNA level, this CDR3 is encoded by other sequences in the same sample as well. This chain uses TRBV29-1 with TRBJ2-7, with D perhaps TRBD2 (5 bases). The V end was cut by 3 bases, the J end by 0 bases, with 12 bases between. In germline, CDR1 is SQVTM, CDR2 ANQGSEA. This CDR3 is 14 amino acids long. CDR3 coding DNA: TGCAGCGTTGAGGATACGGGGAGCTCCTACGAGCAGTACTTC. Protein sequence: CSVEDTGSSYEQYF.

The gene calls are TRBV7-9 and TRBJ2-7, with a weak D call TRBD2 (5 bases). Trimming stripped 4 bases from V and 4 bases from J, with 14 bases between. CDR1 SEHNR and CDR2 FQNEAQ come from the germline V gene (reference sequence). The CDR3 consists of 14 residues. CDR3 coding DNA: TGTGCCAGCAGCTCAGACTATGGGGAATACGAGCAGTACTTC. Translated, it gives CASSSDYGEYEQYF.

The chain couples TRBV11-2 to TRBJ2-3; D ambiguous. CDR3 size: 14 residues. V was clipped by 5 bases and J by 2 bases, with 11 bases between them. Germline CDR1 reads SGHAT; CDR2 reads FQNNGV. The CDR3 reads CASSLVGNTDTQYF. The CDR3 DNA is TGTGCCAGCAGCCTCGTGGGAAACACAGATACGCAGTATTTT.

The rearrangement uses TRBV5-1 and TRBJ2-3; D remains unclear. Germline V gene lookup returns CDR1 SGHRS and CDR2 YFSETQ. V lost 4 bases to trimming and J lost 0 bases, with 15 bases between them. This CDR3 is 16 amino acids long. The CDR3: CASSPEARTSTDTQYF. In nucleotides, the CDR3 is TGCGCCAGCAGCCCTGAAGCCCGAACTAGCACAGATACGCAGTATTTT. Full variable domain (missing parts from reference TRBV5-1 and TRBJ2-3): KAGVTQTPRYLIKTRGQQVTLSCSPISGHRSVSWYQQTPGQGLQFLFEYFSETQRNKGNFPGRFSGRQFSNSRSEMNVSTLELGDSALYLCASSPEARTSTDTQYFGPGTRLTVL.

CDR3 sequence reads: CASQPTEVTNYGYTF. The CDR3 bases are TGTGCCAGCCAACCGACAGAGGTTACTAACTATGGCTACACCTTC. The V and J genes are TRBV6-5 and TRBJ1-2, with D perhaps matching TRBD1 (5 bases). Germline CDR1 and CDR2: MNHEY and SVGAGI. The CDR3 has 15 residues. Trimming cost V 8 bases and J 0 bases, with 16 bases left between them.

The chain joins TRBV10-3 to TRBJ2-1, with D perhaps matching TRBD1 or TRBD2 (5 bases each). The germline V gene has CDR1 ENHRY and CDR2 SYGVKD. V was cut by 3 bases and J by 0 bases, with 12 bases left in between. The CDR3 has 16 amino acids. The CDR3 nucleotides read TGTGCCATCAGTGAAGGGGTGGGGAGCTCCTACAATGAGCAGTTCTTC. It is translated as CAISEGVGSSYNEQFF.

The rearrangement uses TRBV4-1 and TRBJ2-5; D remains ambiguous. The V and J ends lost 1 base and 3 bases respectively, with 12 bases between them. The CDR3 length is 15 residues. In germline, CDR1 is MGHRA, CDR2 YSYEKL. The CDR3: CASSQGAMIKETQYF. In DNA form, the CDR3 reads TGCGCCAGCAGCCAAGGCGCGATGATAAAAGAGACCCAGTACTTC.

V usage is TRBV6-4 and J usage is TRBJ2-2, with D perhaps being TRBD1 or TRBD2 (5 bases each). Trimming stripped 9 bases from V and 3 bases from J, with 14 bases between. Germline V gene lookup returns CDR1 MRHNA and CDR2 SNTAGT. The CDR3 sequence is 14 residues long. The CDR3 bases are TGTGCCAGGGAGTGGGGGACCCACACCGGGGAGCTGTTTTTT. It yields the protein CAREWGTHTGELFF.

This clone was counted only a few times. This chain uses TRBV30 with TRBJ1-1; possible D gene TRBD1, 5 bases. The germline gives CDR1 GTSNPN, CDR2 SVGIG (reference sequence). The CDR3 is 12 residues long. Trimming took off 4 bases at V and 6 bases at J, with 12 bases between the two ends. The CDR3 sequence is CAWNEGLPEAFF. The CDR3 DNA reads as TGTGCCTGGAACGAGGGGTTACCTGAAGCTTTCTTT.

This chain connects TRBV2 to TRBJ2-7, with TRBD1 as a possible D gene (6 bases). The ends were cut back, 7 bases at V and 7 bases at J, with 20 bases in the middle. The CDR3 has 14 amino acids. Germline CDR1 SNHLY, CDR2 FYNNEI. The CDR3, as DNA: TGTGCCAGCACCTCGGACAGCGCCTACGGGGAGCAGTACTTC. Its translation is CASTSDSAYGEQYF.

The CDR3 DNA follows: TGCGCCAGCAGATTGATAAGCGACACAGATACGCAGTATTTT. Translating gives CASRLISDTDTQYF. The chain couples TRBV4-1 to TRBJ2-3; D ambiguous. V lost 6 bases and J lost 2, with 12 bases in between. The CDR3 is 14 amino acids. Germline assignment: CDR1 MGHRA and CDR2 YSYEKL.

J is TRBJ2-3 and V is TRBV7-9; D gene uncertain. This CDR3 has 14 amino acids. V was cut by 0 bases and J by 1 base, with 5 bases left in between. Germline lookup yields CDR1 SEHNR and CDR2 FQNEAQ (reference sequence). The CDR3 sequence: CASSLAGRTDTQYF. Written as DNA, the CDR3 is TGTGCCAGCAGCTTAGCCGGTCGCACAGATACGCAGTATTTT.

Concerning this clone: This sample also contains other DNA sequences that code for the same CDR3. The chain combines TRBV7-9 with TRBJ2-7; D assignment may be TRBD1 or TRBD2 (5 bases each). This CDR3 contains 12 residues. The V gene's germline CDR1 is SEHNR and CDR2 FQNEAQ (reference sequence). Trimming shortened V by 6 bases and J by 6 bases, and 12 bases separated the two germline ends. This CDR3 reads CASSSSGSEQYF. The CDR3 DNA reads TGTGCCAGCAGTTCCTCAGGGAGCGAGCAGTACTTC.

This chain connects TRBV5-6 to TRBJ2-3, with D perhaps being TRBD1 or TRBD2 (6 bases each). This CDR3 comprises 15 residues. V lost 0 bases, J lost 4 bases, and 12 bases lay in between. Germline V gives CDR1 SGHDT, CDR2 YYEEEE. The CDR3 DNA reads TGTGCCAGCAGCTTGGAGGGGGGACCCCCAGATACGCAGTATTTT. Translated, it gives CASSLEGGPPDTQYF.